A selection of T cell receptor beta chains follows, all from one sample in a study of cytomegalovirus exposure and HLA in healthy donors. Assay used: immunoSEQ multiplex PCR; TCRdb lists only in-frame clones, some missing. This table holds more than 100,000 clones. The specimen sequenced was PBMCs. The receptors originated from a man between 18 and 29 years old in good health and CMV-seronegative. The CDR3 runs from the conserved cysteine through the conserved F or W. A D gene is named only where the DNA matches it firmly.

V gene: TRBV27; D gene: TRBD1; J gene: TRBJ1-5; CDR3 DNA: TGTGCCAGCAGCCGTGACAGGGGGCTGGGTCAGCCCCAGCATTTT; CDR3 protein: CASSRDRGLGQPQHF
V gene: TRBV15; D gene: -; J gene: TRBJ1-3; CDR3 DNA: TGTGCCACTTCGGACAGCCTAGTATTCTCTGGAAACACCATATATTTT; CDR3 protein: CATSDSLVFSGNTIYF
V gene: TRBV19; D gene: TRBD1; J gene: TRBJ1-5; CDR3 DNA: TGTGCCAGCCGCACAGGGGGCACTAGCAATCAGCCCCAGCATTTT; CDR3 protein: CASRTGGTSNQPQHF
V gene: TRBV29-1; D gene: -; J gene: TRBJ2-1; CDR3 DNA: TGCAGCGTTGTAGCGTCCTATGAGCAGTTCTTC; CDR3 protein: CSVVASYEQFF
V gene: TRBV25-1; D gene: TRBD1; J gene: TRBJ2-7; CDR3 DNA: TGTGCCAGCAGTGGGACAGGGCCCCCAAACTACGAGCAGTACTTC; CDR3 protein: CASSGTGPPNYEQYF
V gene: TRBV12-5; D gene: TRBD1; J gene: TRBJ1-6; CDR3 DNA: TGTGCTAGTGGTTTGGGGGACAGGGACGACTCACCCCTCCACTTT; CDR3 protein: CASGLGDRDDSPLHF
V gene: TRBV29-1; D gene: TRBD1; J gene: TRBJ2-2; CDR3 DNA: TGCAGCGTTGGGACAGGGGACGGGGAGCTGTTTTTT; CDR3 protein: CSVGTGDGELFF
V gene: TRBV28; D gene: -; J gene: TRBJ1-1; CDR3 DNA: TGTGCCAGCAGCCCACCCGGGATTTCGAACACTGAAGCTTTCTTT; CDR3 protein: CASSPPGISNTEAFF
V gene: TRBV4-1; D gene: TRBD1; J gene: TRBJ1-4; CDR3 DNA: TGCGCCAGCAGCCAAGGAGAGACAGGGAGGAAAGAAAAACTGTTTTTT; CDR3 protein: CASSQGETGRKEKLFF
V gene: TRBV9; D gene: -; J gene: TRBJ1-5; CDR3 DNA: TGTGCCAGCAGTGGACAATCATATCAGCCCCAGCATTTT; CDR3 protein: CASSGQSYQPQHF
V gene: TRBV11-2; D gene: TRBD2; J gene: TRBJ2-3; CDR3 DNA: TGTGCCAGCACCCCGGGGCGGGGGGGCACAGATACGCAGTATTTT; CDR3 protein: CASTPGRGGTDTQYF
V gene: TRBV5-4; D gene: -; J gene: TRBJ2-7; CDR3 DNA: TGTGCCAGCAGCACCCCTAGCACGTCCTACGAGCAGTACTTC; CDR3 protein: CASSTPSTSYEQYF
V gene: TRBV27; D gene: -; J gene: TRBJ1-5; CDR3 DNA: TGTGCCAGCAGTTTACAGGGAACTCAGCCCCAGCATTTT; CDR3 protein: CASSLQGTQPQHF
V gene: TRBV11-2; D gene: -; J gene: TRBJ1-1; CDR3 DNA: TGTGCCAGCAGCTCCAGGAGGACTATCCCGAACACTGAAGCTTTCTTT; CDR3 protein: CASSSRRTIPNTEAFF
V gene: TRBV30; D gene: TRBD2; J gene: TRBJ2-3; CDR3 DNA: TGTGCCTGGTCCCGCAGCGGGGGGACAGATACGCAGTATTTT; CDR3 protein: CAWSRSGGTDTQYF
V gene: TRBV29-1; D gene: -; J gene: TRBJ2-3; CDR3 DNA: TGCAGCGTTTCAATACGACGGGGAGATACGCAGTATTTT; CDR3 protein: CSVSIRRGDTQYF
V gene: TRBV6-5; D gene: -; J gene: TRBJ1-1; CDR3 DNA: TGTGCCAGCAGCAAAGGAATAGACAGTGAAGCTTTCTTT; CDR3 protein: CASSKGIDSEAFF
V gene: TRBV30; D gene: -; J gene: TRBJ1-5; CDR3 DNA: TGTGCCTGGAAAGTGGACAGTAATCAGCCCCAGCATTTT; CDR3 protein: CAWKVDSNQPQHF
V gene: TRBV19; D gene: TRBD1; J gene: TRBJ2-7; CDR3 DNA: TGTGCCAGTAGTACCGGGACAGGGGTTGGCTACGAGCAGTACTTC; CDR3 protein: CASSTGTGVGYEQYF
V gene: TRBV6-5; D gene: TRBD1; J gene: TRBJ1-4; CDR3 DNA: TGTGCCAGCAGGAGAATACAGGGGGGTGAAAAACTGTTTTTT; CDR3 protein: CASRRIQGGEKLFF
V gene: TRBV6-5; D gene: -; J gene: TRBJ1-5; CDR3 DNA: TGTGCCAGCTACGGACAGCCTAATCAGCCCCAGCATTTT; CDR3 protein: CASYGQPNQPQHF
V gene: TRBV28; D gene: -; J gene: TRBJ2-5; CDR3 DNA: TGTGCCAGCAGTTCCTACCTCAGAATCGGGGGAAGGGAAGAGACCCAGTACTTC; CDR3 protein: CASSSYLRIGGREETQYF
V gene: TRBV6-1; D gene: TRBD2; J gene: TRBJ2-5; CDR3 DNA: TGTGCCAGCAGTACCCGGACTAGCGGGATCAAGACCCAGTACTTC; CDR3 protein: CASSTRTSGIKTQYF
V gene: TRBV19; D gene: TRBD2; J gene: TRBJ2-1; CDR3 DNA: TGTGCCAGTAGGGTCCCTAGCGGGGGCTACAATGAGCAGTTCTTC; CDR3 protein: CASRVPSGGYNEQFF
V gene: TRBV5-4; D gene: -; J gene: TRBJ2-6; CDR3 DNA: TGTGCCAGCAGCCTGCCACAGGGAGGGTCAGGGGCCAACGTCCTGACTTTC; CDR3 protein: CASSLPQGGSGANVLTF
V gene: TRBV28; D gene: TRBD1; J gene: TRBJ1-5; CDR3 DNA: TGTGCCAGCAGTTTATGGGGACAGGTCAATCAGCCCCAGCATTTT; CDR3 protein: CASSLWGQVNQPQHF
V gene: TRBV5-5; D gene: -; J gene: TRBJ1-3; CDR3 DNA: TGTGCCAGCAGCTCGGGACACCAGGTTGGGGAACTCTCTGGAAACACCATATATTTT; CDR3 protein: CASSSGHQVGELSGNTIYF
V gene: TRBV5-6; D gene: TRBD2; J gene: TRBJ2-7; CDR3 DNA: TGTGCCAGCAGCCCCCTGGCGGGAGCGTCCTACGAGCAGTACTTC; CDR3 protein: CASSPLAGASYEQYF
V gene: TRBV5-5; D gene: -; J gene: TRBJ2-3; CDR3 DNA: TGTGCCAGCAGCCACAGGGAGACAGATACGCAGTATTTT; CDR3 protein: CASSHRETDTQYF
V gene: TRBV7-9; D gene: TRBD1; J gene: TRBJ2-7; CDR3 DNA: TGTGCCAGCAGCCGACAGGGGGAGGGCTACGAGCAGTACTTC; CDR3 protein: CASSRQGEGYEQYF
V gene: TRBV27; D gene: TRBD1; J gene: TRBJ1-5; CDR3 DNA: TGTGCCAGCAGGTCGACAGGGAGGAATCAGCCCCAGCATTTT; CDR3 protein: CASRSTGRNQPQHF
V gene: TRBV30; D gene: -; J gene: TRBJ1-2; CDR3 DNA: TGTGCCTGGCTATCCCGGTCCTATGGCTACACCTTC; CDR3 protein: CAWLSRSYGYTF
V gene: TRBV5-6; D gene: TRBD1; J gene: TRBJ2-4; CDR3 DNA: TGTGCCAGCAGCTTTCGAGGGACAGGGAACATTCAGTACTTC; CDR3 protein: CASSFRGTGNIQYF
V gene: TRBV25-1; D gene: -; J gene: TRBJ1-1; CDR3 DNA: TGTGCCAGCGCCGGAGGGTCGGGCACTGAAGCTTTCTTT; CDR3 protein: CASAGGSGTEAFF
V gene: TRBV6-5; D gene: -; J gene: TRBJ1-5; CDR3 DNA: TGTGCCAGCAGCCTTACAGGGATACGCAGTCAGCCCCAGCATTTT; CDR3 protein: CASSLTGIRSQPQHF
V gene: TRBV5-1; D gene: -; J gene: TRBJ2-7; CDR3 DNA: TGCGCCAGCGCCGGGACAAACTTATACGAGCAGTACTTC; CDR3 protein: CASAGTNLYEQYF
V gene: TRBV4-1; D gene: -; J gene: TRBJ2-2; CDR3 DNA: TGCGCCAGCAGCCATGCAGCGCTAGGCGGGGAGCTGTTTTTT; CDR3 protein: CASSHAALGGELFF
V gene: TRBV6-1; D gene: TRBD1; J gene: TRBJ1-4; CDR3 DNA: TGTGCCAGCAGGGCCGGGACAGCTAATGAAAAACTGTTTTTT; CDR3 protein: CASRAGTANEKLFF
V gene: TRBV5-1; D gene: TRBD2; J gene: TRBJ2-4; CDR3 DNA: TGCGCCAGCAGCTCCCCCGAGACTGGACTAGCGGGGGGGCATGACATTCAGTACTTC; CDR3 protein: CASSSPETGLAGGHDIQYF
V gene: TRBV30; D gene: TRBD2; J gene: TRBJ2-1; CDR3 DNA: TGTGCCTGGAGTCGCTCGGGGGGGGGCGATGAGCAGTTCTTC; CDR3 protein: CAWSRSGGGDEQFF
V gene: TRBV5-1; D gene: -; J gene: TRBJ2-2; CDR3 DNA: TGCGCCAGCAGCGGACAGTCGAACACCGGGGAGCTGTTTTTT; CDR3 protein: CASSGQSNTGELFF
V gene: TRBV5-4; D gene: -; J gene: TRBJ2-1; CDR3 DNA: TGTGCCATCCACACACTCGACGCCGGGACAAAGAACAATGAGCAGTTCTTC; CDR3 protein: CAIHTLDAGTKNNEQFF
V gene: TRBV7-8; D gene: TRBD2; J gene: TRBJ2-7; CDR3 DNA: TGTGCCAGCAGCTTAACTAGCGCCCGCTACGAGCAGTACTTC; CDR3 protein: CASSLTSARYEQYF
V gene: TRBV6-5; D gene: TRBD1; J gene: TRBJ2-7; CDR3 DNA: TGTGCCAGCAGGGGGACAGGGGTCGAGCAGTACTTC; CDR3 protein: CASRGTGVEQYF
V gene: TRBV7-3; D gene: TRBD2; J gene: TRBJ2-1; CDR3 DNA: TGTGCCAGCAGCCCACTAGCGGGGGGGGCCGGAAATGAGCAGTTCTTC; CDR3 protein: CASSPLAGGAGNEQFF
V gene: TRBV6-6; D gene: TRBD1; J gene: TRBJ2-7; CDR3 DNA: TGTGCCAGCAGTTACTCGCGTCGGACAGGGGACGACGAGCAGTACTTC; CDR3 protein: CASSYSRRTGDDEQYF
V gene: TRBV7-2; D gene: TRBD2; J gene: TRBJ2-1; CDR3 DNA: TGTGCCAGCAGCCCAAGGACATCCCCCGGGACTAGAGCTGAGCAGTTCTTC; CDR3 protein: CASSPRTSPGTRAEQFF
V gene: TRBV5-8; D gene: -; J gene: TRBJ2-3; CDR3 DNA: TGTGCCAGCAGCTCTCGGGACACCCCTAGCACAGATACGCAGTATTTT; CDR3 protein: CASSSRDTPSTDTQYF
V gene: TRBV18; D gene: -; J gene: TRBJ2-2; CDR3 DNA: TGTGCCAGCTCACCACTCACAGCCACCGGGGAGCTGTTTTTT; CDR3 protein: CASSPLTATGELFF
V gene: TRBV30; D gene: TRBD1; J gene: TRBJ1-5; CDR3 DNA: TGTGCCTGGAGTTTCAGGGGGCCCAGTCTGAGGCAGCCCCAGCATTTT; CDR3 protein: CAWSFRGPSLRQPQHF
V gene: TRBV16; D gene: -; J gene: TRBJ1-1; CDR3 DNA: TGTGCCAGCAGCCCTAGGACGACAGCGAACACTGAAGCTTTCTTT; CDR3 protein: CASSPRTTANTEAFF
V gene: TRBV30; D gene: -; J gene: TRBJ1-1; CDR3 DNA: TGTGCCTGGAGTGAGACAGTCCGAGAAGCTTTCTTT; CDR3 protein: CAWSETVREAFF
V gene: TRBV9; D gene: TRBD2; J gene: TRBJ2-3; CDR3 DNA: TGTGCCAGCAGCTTTAGTGGTCGGGAGGAGGGCACAGATACGCAGTATTTT; CDR3 protein: CASSFSGREEGTDTQYF